A selection of T cell receptor beta chains follows, all from one sample in a study of blood T cell repertoires in COVID-19. Sequenced by immunoSEQ multiplex PCR; TCRdb stores in-frame clones only, minus some. Among approximately 260,000 clones listed, about 80% were seen once. Material for sequencing was PBMCs or T cells enriched from blood (not recorded which). These receptors came from a young man with acute COVID-19. CDR3s include the opening cysteine and the closing phenylalanine or tryptophan. Each record gives: D gene, clone size, J gene, V gene, CDR3 protein, CDR3 DNA. A D gene is named only where the DNA matches it firmly. Some rows have no size entry. The others give once, few or many, or a class for an expanded clone.

>-|-|TRBJ1-4|TRBV11-2
CASTLGQLNEKLFF
TGTGCCAGCACTCTCGGACAGCTTAATGAAAAACTGTTTTTT
>-|-|TRBJ1-5|TRBV4-2
CASSQDRDTYQPQHF
TGTGCCAGCAGCCAAGACCGGGACACGTATCAGCCCCAGCATTTT
>-|-|TRBJ1-2|TRBV10-2
CASGNLRGSANYGYTF
TGCGCCAGCGGAAACCTTAGGGGCTCAGCTAACTATGGCTACACCTTC
>-|-|TRBJ1-6|TRBV6-5
CASGINSPLHF
TGTGCCAGCGGCATTAATTCACCCCTCCACTTT
>TRBD1|-|TRBJ1-1|TRBV28
CASTSRRGRGTEAFF
TGTGCCAGCACTTCCAGGAGGGGGCGAGGCACTGAAGCTTTCTTT
>TRBD2|-|TRBJ2-1|TRBV19
CASSGGRYANEQFF
TGTGCCAGTAGTGGCGGGAGGTATGCGAATGAGCAGTTCTTC
>-|-|TRBJ1-2|TRBV14
CASSQRLGKPYGYTF
TGTGCCAGCAGCCAACGTTTGGGCAAGCCCTATGGCTACACCTTC
>TRBD1|once|TRBJ2-2|TRBV19
CASSRQGLSTGELFF
TGTGCCAGTAGCCGACAGGGGTTGAGCACCGGGGAGCTGTTTTTT
>-|many|TRBJ1-2|TRBV5-1
CASSTLGGYEDGYTF
TGCGCCAGCAGCACCCTGGGAGGGTACGAGGATGGCTACACCTTC
>-|once|TRBJ2-3|TRBV19
CASSDGAWVDTQYF
TGTGCCAGTAGTGATGGGGCCTGGGTAGATACGCAGTATTTT
>-|-|TRBJ2-2|TRBV9
CASSVFGSANTGELFF
TGTGCCAGCAGCGTATTCGGGAGTGCGAACACCGGGGAGCTGTTTTTT
>-|-|TRBJ1-4|TRBV18
CASSPEVTNEKLFF
TGTGCCAGCTCACCAGAGGTAACTAATGAAAAACTGTTTTTT
>-|-|TRBJ2-1|TRBV19
CASTFYGGYNEQFF
TGTGCCAGTACGTTCTATGGGGGGTACAATGAGCAGTTCTTC
>-|-|TRBJ1-4|TRBV19
CASSIPRGTNEKLFF
TGTGCCAGTAGTATTCCAAGGGGAACTAATGAAAAACTGTTTTTT
>-|-|TRBJ2-5|TRBV5-1
CASSLGPGQQETQYF
TGCGCCAGCAGCTTGGGCCCCGGACAGCAAGAGACCCAGTACTTC
>TRBD2|-|TRBJ2-5|TRBV14
CASSRGLAEQETQYF
TGTGCCAGCAGCCGAGGACTAGCGGAACAAGAGACCCAGTACTTC
>TRBD2|-|TRBJ2-2|TRBV9
CASSVGSRERTGELFF
TGTGCCAGCAGCGTAGGGTCGCGGGAGAGGACCGGGGAGCTGTTTTTT
>TRBD2|-|TRBJ2-1|TRBV9
CASSGGTAGVSYNEQFF
TGTGCCAGCAGCGGTGGTACAGCGGGAGTGTCCTACAATGAGCAGTTCTTC
>-|-|TRBJ1-2|TRBV27
CASSQYGNYGYTF
TGTGCCAGCAGCCAGTACGGGAACTATGGCTACACCTTC
>TRBD1|-|TRBJ1-1|TRBV5-1
CASSQGTGRVTEAFF
TGCGCCAGCAGCCAGGGGACAGGGAGGGTCACTGAAGCTTTCTTT
>-|-|TRBJ1-4|TRBV28
CASSSQGSADYEKLFF
TGTGCCAGCAGTTCTCAGGGGTCAGCGGACTATGAAAAACTGTTTTTT
>TRBD1|-|TRBJ2-6|TRBV23-1
CASSLESQGALTF
TGCGCCAGCAGCCTCGAATCCCAGGGGGCCCTGACTTTC
>-|-|TRBJ1-1|TRBV5-4
CASSGGISSTEAFF
TGTGCCAGCAGCGGGGGGATTTCGAGCACTGAAGCTTTCTTT
>-|-|TRBJ1-2|TRBV7-3
CASSLDPQGLGDGYTF
TGTGCCAGCAGCCTGGACCCGCAGGGGCTAGGGGATGGCTACACCTTC
>TRBD1|once|TRBJ2-2|TRBV5-1
CASSPTGAGTGELFF
TGTGCCAGCAGCCCGACAGGGGCGGGGACCGGGGAGCTGTTTTTT
>-|-|TRBJ1-6|TRBV24-1
CATSDSTGHDNSPLHF
TGTGCCACCAGTGACTCTACGGGACATGATAATTCACCCCTCCACTTT
>-|few|TRBJ2-1|TRBV29-1
CSVGPGSYNEQFF
TGCAGCGTTGGTCCAGGATCTTACAATGAGCAGTTCTTC
>-|-|TRBJ1-2|TRBV7-8
CASSLPQTGGYTF
TGTGCCAGCAGCTTACCCCAAACGGGAGGCTACACCTTC
>TRBD2|-|TRBJ2-1|TRBV5-1
CASSFGGGPYNEQFF
TGTGCCAGCAGCTTCGGGGGAGGGCCTTACAATGAGCAGTTCTTC
>-|-|TRBJ2-1|TRBV27
CASSPPPPDRPYRNEQFF
TGTGCCAGCAGTCCACCTCCTCCGGACAGACCTTATCGCAATGAGCAGTTCTTC
>-|-|TRBJ2-1|TRBV18
CASSPPVGGTYNEQFF
TGTGCCAGCTCACCACCGGTTGGGGGGACCTACAATGAGCAGTTCTTC
>TRBD1|few|TRBJ1-5|TRBV6-6
CASRTRQGGQPQHF
TGTGCCAGCAGAACCCGACAGGGCGGACAGCCCCAGCATTTT
>TRBD1|once|TRBJ1-2|TRBV27
CASSFGQGDRYGYTF
TGTGCCAGCAGTTTCGGACAGGGGGACCGCTATGGCTACACCTTC
>-|-|TRBJ1-5|TRBV10-2
CASSVTGNQPQHF
TGCGCCAGCAGTGTTACAGGGAATCAGCCCCAGCATTTT
>-|-|TRBJ1-1|TRBV27
CASRTFGGVNTEAFF
TGTGCCAGCAGGACCTTCGGGGGGGTCAACACTGAAGCTTTCTTT
>TRBD2|-|TRBJ2-1|TRBV7-3
CASSPGLAGVAHNEQFF
TGTGCCAGCAGCCCGGGACTAGCGGGAGTGGCCCACAATGAGCAGTTCTTC
>-|-|TRBJ2-1|TRBV11-3
CASSHPGERYNEQFF
TGTGCCAGCAGCCACCCGGGAGAACGCTACAATGAGCAGTTCTTC
>TRBD1|-|TRBJ1-1|TRBV7-9
CASSSAGGDGTEAFF
TGTGCCAGCAGCTCCGCAGGGGGCGATGGCACTGAAGCTTTCTTT
>TRBD1|-|TRBJ1-1|TRBV18
CASSPGTGTEAFF
TGTGCCAGCTCACCCGGGACAGGCACTGAAGCTTTCTTT
>TRBD2|few|TRBJ2-1|TRBV28
CASSLTMVGRAYNEQFF
TGTGCCAGCAGTTTAACAATGGTCGGGAGGGCCTACAATGAGCAGTTCTTC
>-|-|TRBJ2-2|TRBV5-1
CASSWRASQITGELFF
TGTGCCAGCAGCTGGCGGGCCTCTCAGATCACCGGGGAGCTGTTTTTT
>-|-|TRBJ1-1|TRBV7-8
CASSWGGPNTEAFF
TGTGCCAGCAGCTGGGGGGGGCCGAACACTGAAGCTTTCTTT
>-|-|TRBJ1-1|TRBV6-5
CASSFRVGNTEAFF
TGTGCCAGCAGTTTCAGGGTGGGTAACACTGAAGCTTTCTTT
>-|-|TRBJ1-6|TRBV5-6
CASSRPPGERSSYNSPLHF
TGTGCCAGCAGCCGACCTCCGGGTGAGAGAAGCTCCTATAATTCACCCCTCCACTTT
>TRBD2|-|TRBJ2-5|TRBV18
CASSPPGAGGLQETQYF
TGTGCCAGCTCACCACCGGGAGCGGGGGGGCTCCAAGAGACCCAGTACTTC
>-|once|TRBJ1-4|TRBV5-4
CASSLQVGEKLFF
TGTGCCAGCAGCTTGCAGGTCGGAGAAAAACTGTTTTTT
>TRBD1|once|TRBJ1-5|TRBV25-1
CASSEYMRTGEGQPQHF
TGTGCCAGCAGTGAATATATGAGGACAGGGGAAGGTCAGCCCCAGCATTTT
>-|-|TRBJ2-2|TRBV9
CASSVAGMNTGELFF
TGTGCCAGCAGCGTAGCGGGGATGAACACCGGGGAGCTGTTTTTT